Shown below are 7 T cell receptor beta chains from a single sample sequenced in a study of cytomegalovirus exposure and HLA in healthy donors. The PCR was carried out with 60 Vbeta primers and 13 Jbeta primers. Libraries were prepared by immunoSEQ multiplex PCR; TCRdb keeps only in-frame clonotypes and omits some of them. Of about 120,000 clones listed, 65% to 85% are singletons. Sequenced material: PBMCs. The source is a man aged 50-60 years in good health and CMV-seronegative.

The V and J genes are TRBV27 and TRBJ1-5; no clear D gene. Trimming removed 6 bases from V and 6 bases from J, with 12 bases in between. The CDR3 consists of 13 residues. Per germline, CDR1 MNHEY and CDR2 SMNVEV (reference sequence). The CDR3: CASSSARVQPQHF. The DNA of the CDR3 is TGTGCCAGCAGCTCCGCGAGGGTTCAGCCCCAGCATTTT.

The rearrangement uses TRBV18 and TRBJ2-5; 12 nucleotides agree with TRBD1. The CDR3 spans 15 residues. Germline V gene data show CDR1 as KGHSH and CDR2 as LQKENI. The V segment lost 5 bases and the J segment 4 bases; nucleotides outside the gene matches: 5. The DNA of the CDR3 is TGTGCCAGCTCAATACGGGACAGGGGGCCAGAGACCCAGTACTTC. It codes for CASSIRDRGPETQYF.

The chain recombines TRBV7-9 with TRBJ1-3, with D uncertain. The V end was cut by 2 bases, the J end by 0 bases, with 8 bases between. Looked up from germline, CDR1 is SEHNR and CDR2 is FQNEAQ (reference sequence). CDR3 length: 15 residues. CDR3 coding DNA: TGTGCCAGCAGCTTAAGTACCAGCTCTGGAAACACCATATATTTT. Its translation: CASSLSTSSGNTIYF. The variable domain in full, completed from reference TRBV7-9 and TRBJ1-3, reads DTGVSQNPRHKITKRGQNVTFRCDPISEHNRLYWYRQTLGQGPEFLTYFQNEAQLEKSRLLSDRFSAERPKGSFSTLEIQRTEQGDSAMYLCASSLSTSSGNTIYFGEGSWLTVV.

The chain links TRBV18 to TRBJ1-5; 7 bases match TRBD1. This CDR3 has 17 amino acids. Germline trimming cut 6 bases from V and 5 bases from J; bases unmatched to any gene: 16. Germline assignment: CDR1 KGHSH and CDR2 LQKENI. The CDR3 here is CASSLRQGRDSDQPQHF. The CDR3 DNA sequence: TGTGCCAGCTCCCTTCGACAGGGTCGAGACAGCGATCAGCCCCAGCATTTT.

This chain uses TRBV19 with TRBJ1-1, with 8 bases lining up with TRBD1. J was trimmed by 0 bases and V by 6 bases; bases with no gene match: 6. Germline CDR1 reads LNHDA; CDR2 reads SQIVND (reference sequence). This CDR3 has 15 residues. Here the CDR3 DNA reads TGTGCCAGTAGAGGACAGGGACTAATGAACACTGAAGCTTTCTTT. This gives the protein CASRGQGLMNTEAFF.

The gene calls are TRBV7-9 and TRBJ2-3; 11 bases fit TRBD1. CDR3 length equals 18 residues. The ends lost 5 bases at V and 4 bases at J; junction bases unmatched: 14. CDR1 is SEHNR, CDR2 FQNEAQ, per germline (reference sequence). The CDR3 protein is CASSPLGRTGGIADTQYF. CDR3 nucleotides: TGTGCCAGCAGCCCCCTCGGACGGACAGGGGGCATCGCAGATACGCAGTATTTT.

This sequence joins TRBV5-1 and TRBJ2-7; 7 bases are a match to TRBD1. CDR1 is SGHRS, CDR2 YFSETQ, per germline. With 0 bases clipped from V and 2 bases from J, the junction kept 5 bases outside the gene matches. The CDR3 spans 15 residues. The CDR3 DNA reads as TGCGCCAGCAGCTTGGCCGTTCAGGGGGCCTACGAGCAGTACTTC. Its translation is CASSLAVQGAYEQYF.